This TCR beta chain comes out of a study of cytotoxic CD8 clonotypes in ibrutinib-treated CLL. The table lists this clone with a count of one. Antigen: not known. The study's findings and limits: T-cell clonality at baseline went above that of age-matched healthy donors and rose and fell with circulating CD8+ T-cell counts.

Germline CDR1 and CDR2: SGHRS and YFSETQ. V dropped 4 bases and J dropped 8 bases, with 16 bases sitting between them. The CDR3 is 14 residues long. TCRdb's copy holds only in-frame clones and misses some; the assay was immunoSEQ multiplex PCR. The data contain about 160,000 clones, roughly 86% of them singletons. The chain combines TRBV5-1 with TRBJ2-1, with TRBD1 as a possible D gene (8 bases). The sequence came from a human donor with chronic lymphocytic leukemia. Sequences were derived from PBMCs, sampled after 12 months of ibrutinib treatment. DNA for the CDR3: TGCGCCAGCAGCACAGGGGGGGCGTACGATGAGCAGTTCTTC. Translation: CASSTGGAYDEQFF. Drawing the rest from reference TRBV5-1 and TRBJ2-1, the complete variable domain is KAGVTQTPRYLIKTRGQQVTLSCSPISGHRSVSWYQQTPGQGLQFLFEYFSETQRNKGNFPGRFSGRQFSNSRSEMNVSTLELGDSALYLCASSTGGAYDEQFFGPGTRLTVL.